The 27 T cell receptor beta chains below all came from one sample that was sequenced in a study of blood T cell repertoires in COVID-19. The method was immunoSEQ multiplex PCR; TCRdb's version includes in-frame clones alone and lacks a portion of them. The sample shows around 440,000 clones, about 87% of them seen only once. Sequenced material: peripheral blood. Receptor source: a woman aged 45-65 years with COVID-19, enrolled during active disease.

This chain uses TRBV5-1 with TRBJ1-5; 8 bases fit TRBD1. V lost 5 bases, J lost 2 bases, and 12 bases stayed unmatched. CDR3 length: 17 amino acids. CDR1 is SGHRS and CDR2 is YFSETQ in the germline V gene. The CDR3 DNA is TGCGCCAGCAGTCATTGGACAGGGATAGTCCGCAATCAGCCCCAGCATTTT. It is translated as CASSHWTGIVRNQPQHF.

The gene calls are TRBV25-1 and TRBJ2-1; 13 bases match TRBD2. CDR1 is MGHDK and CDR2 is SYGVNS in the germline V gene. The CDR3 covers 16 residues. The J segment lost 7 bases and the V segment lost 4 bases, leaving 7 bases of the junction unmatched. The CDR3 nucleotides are TGTGCCAGCAGTGCTGCCACTAGCGGGGGGGCGAATGAGCAGTTCTTC. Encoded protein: CASSAATSGGANEQFF.

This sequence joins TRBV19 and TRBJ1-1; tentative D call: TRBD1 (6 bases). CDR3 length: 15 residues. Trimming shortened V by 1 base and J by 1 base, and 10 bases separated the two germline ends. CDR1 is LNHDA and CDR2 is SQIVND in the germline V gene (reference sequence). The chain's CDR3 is CASSIAEGQNTEAFF. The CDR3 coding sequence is TGTGCCAGTAGTATAGCCGAGGGACAGAACACTGAAGCTTTCTTT.

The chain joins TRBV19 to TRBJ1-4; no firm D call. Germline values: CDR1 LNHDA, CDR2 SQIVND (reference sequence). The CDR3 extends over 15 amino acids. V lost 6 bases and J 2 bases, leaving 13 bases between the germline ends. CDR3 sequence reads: CASRAVRGTNEKLFF. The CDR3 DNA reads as TGTGCCAGTAGAGCCGTAAGAGGGACTAATGAAAAACTGTTTTTT. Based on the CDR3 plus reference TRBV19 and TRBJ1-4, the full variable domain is DGGITQSPKYLFRKEGQNVTLSCEQNLNHDAMYWYRQDPGQGLRLIYYSQIVNDFQKGDIAEGYSVSREKKESFPLTVTSAQKNPTAFYLCASRAVRGTNEKLFFGSGTQLSVL.

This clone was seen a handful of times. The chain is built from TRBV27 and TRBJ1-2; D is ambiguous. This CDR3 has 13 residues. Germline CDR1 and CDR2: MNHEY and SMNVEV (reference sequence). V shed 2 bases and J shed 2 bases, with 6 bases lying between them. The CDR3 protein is CASSLSPNYGYTF. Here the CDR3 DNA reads TGTGCCAGCAGTTTAAGCCCCAACTATGGCTACACCTTC.

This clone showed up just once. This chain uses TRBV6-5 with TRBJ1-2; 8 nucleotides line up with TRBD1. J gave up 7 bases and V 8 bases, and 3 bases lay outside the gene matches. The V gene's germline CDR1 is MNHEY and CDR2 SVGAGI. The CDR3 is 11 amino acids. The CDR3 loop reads CASGTGSGYTF. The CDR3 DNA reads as TGTGCCAGCGGGACAGGCAGTGGCTACACCTTC.

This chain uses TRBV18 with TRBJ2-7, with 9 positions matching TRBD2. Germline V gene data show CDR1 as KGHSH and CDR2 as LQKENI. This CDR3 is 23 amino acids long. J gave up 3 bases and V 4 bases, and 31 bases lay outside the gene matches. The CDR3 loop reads CASSRMGRTTKRGGVGFLYEQYF. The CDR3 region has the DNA TGTGCCAGCTCACGGATGGGCCGAACTACTAAACGCGGGGGGGTGGGATTTCTCTACGAGCAGTACTTC. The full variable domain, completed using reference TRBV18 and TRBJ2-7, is NAGVMQNPRHLVRRRGQEARLRCSPMKGHSHVYWYRQLPEEGLKFMVYLQKENIIDESGMPKERFSAEFPKEGPSILRIQQVVRGDSAAYFCASSRMGRTTKRGGVGFLYEQYFGPGTRLTVT.

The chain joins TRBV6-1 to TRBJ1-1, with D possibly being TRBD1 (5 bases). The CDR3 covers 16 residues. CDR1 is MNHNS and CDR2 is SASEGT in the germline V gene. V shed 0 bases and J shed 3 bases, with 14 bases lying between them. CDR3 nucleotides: TGTGCCAGCAGTGAAGCTCAGGGATCGGGCTACACTGAAGCTTTCTTT. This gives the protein CASSEAQGSGYTEAFF.

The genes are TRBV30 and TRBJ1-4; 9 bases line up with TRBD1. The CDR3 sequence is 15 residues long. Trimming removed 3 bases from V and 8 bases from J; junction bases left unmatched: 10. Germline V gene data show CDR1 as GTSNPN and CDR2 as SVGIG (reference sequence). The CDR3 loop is CAWSAWDREGEKLFF. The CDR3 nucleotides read TGTGCCTGGAGCGCCTGGGACAGGGAGGGGGAAAAACTGTTTTTT.

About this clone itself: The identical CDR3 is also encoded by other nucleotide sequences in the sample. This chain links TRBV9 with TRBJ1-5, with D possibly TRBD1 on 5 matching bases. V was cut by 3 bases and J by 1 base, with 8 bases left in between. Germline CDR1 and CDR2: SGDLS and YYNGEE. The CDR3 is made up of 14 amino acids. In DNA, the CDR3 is TGTGCCAGCAGCGCGCAGGGAAGCAATCAGCCCCAGCATTTT. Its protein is CASSAQGSNQPQHF.

Here the CDR3 reads CASIPGQGYGEAFF. The CDR3 DNA is TGTGCCAGCATCCCAGGACAGGGGTATGGGGAAGCTTTCTTT. This chain connects TRBV6-5 to TRBJ1-1, with 9 positions matching TRBD1. This CDR3 has 14 amino acids. CDR1 and CDR2 from the germline V gene are MNHEY and SVGAGI. Trimming cost V 7 bases and J 8 bases; bases outside gene matches: 11.

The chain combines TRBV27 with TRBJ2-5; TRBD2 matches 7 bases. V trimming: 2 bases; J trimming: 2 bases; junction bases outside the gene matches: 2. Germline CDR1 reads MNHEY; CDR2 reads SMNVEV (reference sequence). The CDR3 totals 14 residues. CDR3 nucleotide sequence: TGTGCCAGCAGTTTAAGGGGAGGGCAAGAGACCCAGTACTTC. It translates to CASSLRGGQETQYF.

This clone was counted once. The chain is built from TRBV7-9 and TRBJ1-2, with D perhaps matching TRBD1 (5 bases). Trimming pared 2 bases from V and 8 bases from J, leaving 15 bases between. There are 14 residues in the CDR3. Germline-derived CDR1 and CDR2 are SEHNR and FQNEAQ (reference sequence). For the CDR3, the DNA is TGTGCCAGCAGCTTATTGGGCTCCCGGGGGGGCTACACCTTC. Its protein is CASSLLGSRGGYTF.

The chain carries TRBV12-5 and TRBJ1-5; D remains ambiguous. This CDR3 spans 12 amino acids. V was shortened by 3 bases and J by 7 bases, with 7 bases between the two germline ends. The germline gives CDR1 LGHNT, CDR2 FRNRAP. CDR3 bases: TGTGCTAGTGGTTTCAGTCTCCAGCCCCAGCATTTT. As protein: CASGFSLQPQHF.

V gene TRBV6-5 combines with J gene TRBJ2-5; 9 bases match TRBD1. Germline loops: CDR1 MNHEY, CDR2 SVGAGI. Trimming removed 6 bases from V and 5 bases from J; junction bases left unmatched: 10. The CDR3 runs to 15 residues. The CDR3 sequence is CASRRETGGFETQYF. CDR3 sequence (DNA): TGTGCCAGCAGGCGAGAGACAGGGGGTTTTGAGACCCAGTACTTC.

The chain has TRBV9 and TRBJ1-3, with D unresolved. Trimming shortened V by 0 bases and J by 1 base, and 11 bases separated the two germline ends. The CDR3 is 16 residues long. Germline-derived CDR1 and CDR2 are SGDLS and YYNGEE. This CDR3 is CASSVDVGPSGNTIYF. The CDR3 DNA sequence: TGTGCCAGCAGCGTAGATGTGGGCCCGTCTGGAAACACCATATATTTT.

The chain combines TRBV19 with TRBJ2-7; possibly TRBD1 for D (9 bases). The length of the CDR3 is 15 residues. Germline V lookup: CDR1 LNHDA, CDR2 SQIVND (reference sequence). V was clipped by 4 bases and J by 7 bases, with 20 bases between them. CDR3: CASSTGTGPGGEQYF. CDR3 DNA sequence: TGTGCCAGTAGTACCGGGACAGGGCCGGGGGGGGAGCAGTACTTC.

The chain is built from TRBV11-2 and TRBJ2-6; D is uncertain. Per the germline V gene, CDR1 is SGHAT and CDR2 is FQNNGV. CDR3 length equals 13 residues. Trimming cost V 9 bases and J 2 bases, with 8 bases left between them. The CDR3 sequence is CASKTAGANVLTF. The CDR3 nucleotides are TGTGCCAGTAAAACGGCTGGGGCCAACGTCCTGACTTTC.

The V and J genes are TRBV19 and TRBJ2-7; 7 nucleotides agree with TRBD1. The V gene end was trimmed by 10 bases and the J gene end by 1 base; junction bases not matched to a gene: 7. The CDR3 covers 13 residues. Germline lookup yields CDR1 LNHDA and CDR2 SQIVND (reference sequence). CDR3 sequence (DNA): TGTGCCACTAGACAGGGCCTTTCCTACGAGCAGTACTTC. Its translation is CATRQGLSYEQYF.

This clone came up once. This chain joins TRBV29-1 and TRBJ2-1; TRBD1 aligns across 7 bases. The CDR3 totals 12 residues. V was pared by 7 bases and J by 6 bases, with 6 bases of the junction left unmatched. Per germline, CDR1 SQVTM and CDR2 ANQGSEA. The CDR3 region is CSGAGQVNEQFF. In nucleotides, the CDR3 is TGCAGCGGGGCCGGACAGGTCAATGAGCAGTTCTTC.

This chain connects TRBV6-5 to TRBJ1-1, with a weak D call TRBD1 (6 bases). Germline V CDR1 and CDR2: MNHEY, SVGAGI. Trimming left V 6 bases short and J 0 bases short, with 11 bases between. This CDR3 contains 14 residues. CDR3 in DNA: TGTGCCAGCAGCCCGGACAGTTTGAACACTGAAGCTTTCTTT. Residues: CASSPDSLNTEAFF.

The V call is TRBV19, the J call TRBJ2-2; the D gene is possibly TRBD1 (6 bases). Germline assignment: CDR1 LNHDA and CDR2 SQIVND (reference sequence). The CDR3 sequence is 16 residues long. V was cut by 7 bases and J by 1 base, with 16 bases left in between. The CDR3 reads CASIGVTGRNTGELFF. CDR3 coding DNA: TGTGCCAGTATCGGGGTGACAGGAAGGAACACCGGGGAGCTGTTTTTT. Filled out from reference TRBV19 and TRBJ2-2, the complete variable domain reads DGGITQSPKYLFRKEGQNVTLSCEQNLNHDAMYWYRQDPGQGLRLIYYSQIVNDFQKGDIAEGYSVSREKKESFPLTVTSAQKNPTAFYLCASIGVTGRNTGELFFGEGSRLTVL.

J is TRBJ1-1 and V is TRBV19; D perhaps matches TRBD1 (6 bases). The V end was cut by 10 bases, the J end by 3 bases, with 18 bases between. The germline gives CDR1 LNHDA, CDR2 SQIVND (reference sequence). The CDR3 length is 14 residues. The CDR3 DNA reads TGTGCCACTTGTACAGGGAGTTCGGACACTGAAGCTTTCTTT. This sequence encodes CATCTGSSDTEAFF.

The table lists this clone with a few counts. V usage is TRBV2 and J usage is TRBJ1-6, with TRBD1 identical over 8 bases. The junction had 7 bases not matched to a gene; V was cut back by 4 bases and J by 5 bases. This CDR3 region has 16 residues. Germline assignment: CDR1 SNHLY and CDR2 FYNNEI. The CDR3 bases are TGTGCCAGCAGTGTTGGACAGGGCGCGAATAATTCACCCCTCCACTTT. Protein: CASSVGQGANNSPLHF.

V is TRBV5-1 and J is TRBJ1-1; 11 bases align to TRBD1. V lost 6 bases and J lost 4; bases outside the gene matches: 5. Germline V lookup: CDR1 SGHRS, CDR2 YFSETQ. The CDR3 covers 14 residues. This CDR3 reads CASNQGTGGTEAFF. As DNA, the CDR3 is TGCGCCAGCAATCAGGGGACAGGGGGCACTGAAGCTTTCTTT.

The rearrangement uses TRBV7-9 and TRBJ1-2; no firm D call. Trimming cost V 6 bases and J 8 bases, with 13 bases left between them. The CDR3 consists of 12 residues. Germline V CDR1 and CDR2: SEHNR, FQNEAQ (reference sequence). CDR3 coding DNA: TGTGCCAGCAGTCATGAAATGGGCGGCTACACCTTC. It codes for CASSHEMGGYTF.

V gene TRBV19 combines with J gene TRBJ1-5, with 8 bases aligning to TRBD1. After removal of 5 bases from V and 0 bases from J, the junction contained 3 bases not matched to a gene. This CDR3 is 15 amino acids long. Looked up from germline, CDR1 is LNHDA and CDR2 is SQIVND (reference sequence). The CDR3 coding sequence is TGTGCCAGTAGTGGACAGGGCAATAGCAATCAGCCCCAGCATTTT. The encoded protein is CASSGQGNSNQPQHF.